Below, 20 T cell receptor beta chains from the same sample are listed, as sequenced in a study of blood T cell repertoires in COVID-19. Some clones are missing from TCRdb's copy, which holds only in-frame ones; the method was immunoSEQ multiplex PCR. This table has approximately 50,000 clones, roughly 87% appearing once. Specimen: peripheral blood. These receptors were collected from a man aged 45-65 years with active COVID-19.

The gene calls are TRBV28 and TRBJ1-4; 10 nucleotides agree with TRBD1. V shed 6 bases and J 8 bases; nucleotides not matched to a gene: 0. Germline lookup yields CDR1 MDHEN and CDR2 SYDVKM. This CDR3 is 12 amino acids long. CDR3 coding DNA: TGTGCCAGCAGGACAGGGGGCGAAAAACTGTTTTTT. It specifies CASRTGGEKLFF.

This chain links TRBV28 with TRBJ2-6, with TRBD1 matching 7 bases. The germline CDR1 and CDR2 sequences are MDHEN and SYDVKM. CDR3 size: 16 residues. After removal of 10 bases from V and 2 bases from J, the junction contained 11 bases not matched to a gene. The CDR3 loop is CATLGTTGTGANVLTF. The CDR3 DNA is TGTGCCACTCTTGGGACGACAGGGACTGGGGCCAACGTCCTGACTTTC.

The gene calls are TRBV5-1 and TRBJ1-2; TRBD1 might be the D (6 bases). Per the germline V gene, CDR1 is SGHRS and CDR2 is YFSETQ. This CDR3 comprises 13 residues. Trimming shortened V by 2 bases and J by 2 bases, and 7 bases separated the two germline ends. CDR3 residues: CASSLGQNYGYTF. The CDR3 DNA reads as TGCGCCAGCAGCTTAGGACAGAACTATGGCTACACCTTC.

This chain's CDR3 is CASSVVPGTGGMPFF. CDR3 in DNA: TGTGCCAGCAGCGTAGTCCCGGGGACAGGGGGCATGCCGTTCTTC. The V gene is TRBV9, the J gene TRBJ2-1; 12 nucleotides line up with TRBD1. Germline CDR1 and CDR2: SGDLS and YYNGEE. This CDR3 region has 15 residues. V gave up 0 bases and J gave up 15 bases; unmatched junction bases: 10.

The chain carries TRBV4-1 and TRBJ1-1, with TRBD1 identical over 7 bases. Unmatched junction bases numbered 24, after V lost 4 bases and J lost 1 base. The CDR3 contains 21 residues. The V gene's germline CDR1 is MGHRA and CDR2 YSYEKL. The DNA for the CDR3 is TGCGCCAGCAGCCGAAAAGGGGACAGAAGTTTGAAATCTTTAACGAACACTGAAGCTTTCTTT. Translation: CASSRKGDRSLKSLTNTEAFF.

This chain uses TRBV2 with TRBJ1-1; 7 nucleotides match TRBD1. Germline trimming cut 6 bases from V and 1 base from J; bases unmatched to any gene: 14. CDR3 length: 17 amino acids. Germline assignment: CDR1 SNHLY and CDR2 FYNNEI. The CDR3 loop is CASSAGGGYYENTEAFF. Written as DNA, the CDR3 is TGTGCCAGCAGCGCAGGGGGAGGTTATTATGAGAACACTGAAGCTTTCTTT.

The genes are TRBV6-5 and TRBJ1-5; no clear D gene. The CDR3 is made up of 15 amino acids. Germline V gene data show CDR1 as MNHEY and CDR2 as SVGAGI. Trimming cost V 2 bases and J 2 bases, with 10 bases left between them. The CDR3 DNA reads TGTGCCAGCAGTTACGATTACCAGGGCAATCAGCCCCAGCATTTT. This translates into CASSYDYQGNQPQHF.

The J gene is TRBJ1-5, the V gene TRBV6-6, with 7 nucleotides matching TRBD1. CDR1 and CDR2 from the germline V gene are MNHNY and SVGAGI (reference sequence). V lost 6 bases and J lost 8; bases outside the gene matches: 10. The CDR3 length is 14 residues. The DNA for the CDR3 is TGTGCCAGCAGGGGATACAGGGGAGACGAGCCCCAGCATTTT. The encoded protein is CASRGYRGDEPQHF.

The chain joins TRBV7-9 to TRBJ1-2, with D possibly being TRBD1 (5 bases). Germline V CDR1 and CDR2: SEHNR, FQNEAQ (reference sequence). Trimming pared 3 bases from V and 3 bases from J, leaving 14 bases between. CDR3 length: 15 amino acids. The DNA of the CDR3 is TGTGCCAGCAGCTTGGACCAGGGAAGAGACTATGGCTACACCTTC. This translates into CASSLDQGRDYGYTF.

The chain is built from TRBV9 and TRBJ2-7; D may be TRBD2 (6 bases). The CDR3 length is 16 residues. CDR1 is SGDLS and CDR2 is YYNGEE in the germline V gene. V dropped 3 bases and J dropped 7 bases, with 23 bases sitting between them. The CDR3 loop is CASSGGTSTLWGEQYF. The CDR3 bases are TGTGCCAGCAGCGGAGGGACTTCGACTCTCTGGGGGGAGCAGTACTTC.

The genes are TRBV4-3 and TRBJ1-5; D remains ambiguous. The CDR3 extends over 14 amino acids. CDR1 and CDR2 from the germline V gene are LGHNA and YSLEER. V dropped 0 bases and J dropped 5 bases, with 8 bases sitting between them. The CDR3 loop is CASSQERGYQPQHF. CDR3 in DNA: TGCGCCAGCAGCCAAGAGAGAGGGTATCAGCCCCAGCATTTT.

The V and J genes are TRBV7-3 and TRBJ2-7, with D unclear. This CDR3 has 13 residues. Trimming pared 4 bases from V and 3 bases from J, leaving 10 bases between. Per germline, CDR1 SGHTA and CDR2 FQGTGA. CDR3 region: CASSSTFGYEQYF. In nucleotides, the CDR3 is TGTGCCAGCAGCTCCACCTTCGGCTACGAGCAGTACTTC.

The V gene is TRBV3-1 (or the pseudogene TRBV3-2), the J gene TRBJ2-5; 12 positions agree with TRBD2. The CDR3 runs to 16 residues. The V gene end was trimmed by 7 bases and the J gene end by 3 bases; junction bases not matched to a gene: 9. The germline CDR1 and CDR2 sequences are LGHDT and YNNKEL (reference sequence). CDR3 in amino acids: CASNGKTSGGEETQYF. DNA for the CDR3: TGTGCCAGCAACGGAAAGACTAGCGGGGGAGAAGAGACCCAGTACTTC.

The CDR3 sequence: CASGVWRGDYEQYF. DNA for the CDR3: TGTGCCAGCGGAGTATGGCGGGGGGACTACGAGCAGTACTTC. The V and J genes are TRBV28 and TRBJ2-7; TRBD2 matches 8 bases. CDR1 and CDR2 (germline): MDHEN, SYDVKM. Trimming at V came to 8 bases and at J to 3 bases, leaving 9 bases not matched to a gene. The CDR3 spans 14 residues.

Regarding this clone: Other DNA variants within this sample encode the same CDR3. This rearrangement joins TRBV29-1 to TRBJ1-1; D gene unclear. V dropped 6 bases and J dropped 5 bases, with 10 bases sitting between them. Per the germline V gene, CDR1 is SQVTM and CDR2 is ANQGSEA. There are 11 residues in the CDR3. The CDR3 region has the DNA TGCAGCGTAGGAGGAGGAACTGAAGCTTTCTTT. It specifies CSVGGGTEAFF. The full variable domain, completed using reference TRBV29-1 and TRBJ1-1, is SAVISQKPSRDICQRGTSLTIQCQVDSQVTMMFWYRQQPGQSLTLIATANQGSEATYESGFVIDKFPISRPNLTFSTLTVSNMSPEDSSIYLCSVGGGTEAFFGQGTRLTVV.

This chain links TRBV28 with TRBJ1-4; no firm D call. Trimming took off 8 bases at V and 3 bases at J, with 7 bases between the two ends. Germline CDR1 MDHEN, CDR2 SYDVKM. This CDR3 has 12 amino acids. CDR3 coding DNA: TGTGCCAGCCAGGCCTCTAATGAAAAACTGTTTTTT. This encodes CASQASNEKLFF.

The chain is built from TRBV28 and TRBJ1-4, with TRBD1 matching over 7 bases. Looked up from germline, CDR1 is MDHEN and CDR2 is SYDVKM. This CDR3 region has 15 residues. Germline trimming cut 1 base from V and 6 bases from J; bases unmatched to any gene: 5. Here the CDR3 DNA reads TGTGCCAGCAGTTTATCCGGGACAGCCGATGAAAAACTGTTTTTT. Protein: CASSLSGTADEKLFF.

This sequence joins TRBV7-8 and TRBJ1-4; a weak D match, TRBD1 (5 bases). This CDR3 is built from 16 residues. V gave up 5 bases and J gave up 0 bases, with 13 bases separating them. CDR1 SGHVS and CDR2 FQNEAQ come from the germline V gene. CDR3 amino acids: CASSLPLGATNEKLFF. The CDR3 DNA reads TGTGCCAGCAGCCTCCCGCTAGGGGCAACTAATGAAAAACTGTTTTTT. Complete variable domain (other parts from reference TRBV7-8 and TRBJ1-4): GAGVSQSPRYKVAKRGQDVALRCDPISGHVSLFWYQQALGQGPEFLTYFQNEAQLDKSGLPSDRFFAERPEGSVSTLKIQRTQQEDSAVYLCASSLPLGATNEKLFFGSGTQLSVL.

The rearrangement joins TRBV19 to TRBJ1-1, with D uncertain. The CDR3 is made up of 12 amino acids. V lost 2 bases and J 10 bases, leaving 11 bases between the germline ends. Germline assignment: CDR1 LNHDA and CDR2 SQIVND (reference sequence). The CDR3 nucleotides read TGTGCCAGTAGTATAAGTGGTGCGCCAGCTTTCTTT. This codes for CASSISGAPAFF.

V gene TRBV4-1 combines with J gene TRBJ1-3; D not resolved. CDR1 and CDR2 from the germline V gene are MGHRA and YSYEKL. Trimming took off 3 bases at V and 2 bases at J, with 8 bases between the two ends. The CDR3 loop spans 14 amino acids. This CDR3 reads CASSHLTPGNTIYF. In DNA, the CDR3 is TGCGCCAGCAGCCACCTTACACCTGGAAACACCATATATTTT.